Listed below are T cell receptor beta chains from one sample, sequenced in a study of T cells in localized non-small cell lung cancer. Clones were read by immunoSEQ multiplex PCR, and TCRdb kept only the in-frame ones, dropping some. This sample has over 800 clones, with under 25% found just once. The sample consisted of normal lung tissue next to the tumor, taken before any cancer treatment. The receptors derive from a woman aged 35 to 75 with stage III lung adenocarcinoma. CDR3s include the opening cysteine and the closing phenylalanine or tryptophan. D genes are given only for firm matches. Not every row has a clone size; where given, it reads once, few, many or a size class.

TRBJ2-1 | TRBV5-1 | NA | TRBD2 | TGCGCCAGCAGCCAAGATGGTACTAGCGGGAGGGCCGTCTACAATGAGCAGTTCTTC | CASSQDGTSGRAVYNEQFF
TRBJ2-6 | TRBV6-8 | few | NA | TGTGCCAGCAGTTACTCGAATTCAGGCTCTGGGGCCAACGTCCTGACTTTC | CASSYSNSGSGANVLTF
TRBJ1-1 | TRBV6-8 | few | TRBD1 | TGTGCCAGCAGTTACTCGGGACAGGGGAACACTGAAGCTTTCTTT | CASSYSGQGNTEAFF
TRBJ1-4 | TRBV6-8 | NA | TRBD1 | TGTGCCAGCAGTGAGGGGACAGGGGTGCGTAATGAAAAACTGTTTTTT | CASSEGTGVRNEKLFF
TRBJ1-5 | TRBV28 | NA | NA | TGTGCCAGCAGTTTTTTCGACTTGGGACAATATGGCAATCAGCCCCAGCATTTT | CASSFFDLGQYGNQPQHF
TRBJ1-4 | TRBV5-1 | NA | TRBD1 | TGCGCCAGCAGCTCCGGGACAGGGGACTACTTGGCAACTAATGAAAAACTGTTTTTT | CASSSGTGDYLATNEKLFF
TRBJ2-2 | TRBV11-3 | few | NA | TGTGCCAGCAGCTTCCAGGGCGCTTCTGACGGGGAGCTGTTTTTT | CASSFQGASDGELFF
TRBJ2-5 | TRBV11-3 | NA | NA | TGTGCCAGCAGCTTAGACAGGGTCCGGGAGACCCAGTACTTC | CASSLDRVRETQYF
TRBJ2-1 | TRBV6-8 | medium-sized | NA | TGTGCCACTGGAGGGGGTGGGGTCGGGAATGAGCAGTTCTTC | CATGGGGVGNEQFF
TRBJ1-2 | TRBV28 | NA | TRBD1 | TGTGCCAGCCACGGTCAAGGGACAGGGATACTTGGCTACACCTTC | CASHGQGTGILGYTF
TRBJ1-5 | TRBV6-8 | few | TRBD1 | TGTGCCAGCAGTGGACAGGGAAGCAATCAGCCCCAGCATTTT | CASSGQGSNQPQHF
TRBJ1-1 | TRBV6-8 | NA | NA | TGTGCCAGCGGGAACCCCGTGAACACTGAAGCTTTCTTT | CASGNPVNTEAFF
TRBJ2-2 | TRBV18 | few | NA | TGTGCCAGCTCACCACAGGGATCTGGGGAGCTGTTTTTT | CASSPQGSGELFF
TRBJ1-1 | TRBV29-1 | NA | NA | TGCAGCGTTGAAGTCGACGCAGGGTCTCTAGGAGCTTTCTTT | CSVEVDAGSLGAFF
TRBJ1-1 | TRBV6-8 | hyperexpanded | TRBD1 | TGTGCCAGCAGTTCTAACCGGGACAGGGTTTTGAACACTGAAGCTTTCTTT | CASSSNRDRVLNTEAFF
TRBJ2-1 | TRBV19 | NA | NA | TGTGCCAGTAGTGATGTAGTAGGGGATGAGCAGTTCTTC | CASSDVVGDEQFF
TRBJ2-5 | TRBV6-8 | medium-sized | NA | TGTGCCAGCAGTTACTCGATGAATTGGCAGGAGACCCAGTACTTC | CASSYSMNWQETQYF
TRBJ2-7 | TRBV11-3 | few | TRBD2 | TGTGCCAGCAGCGTAAGGCCCCCCGGGTTAGCGGGAGTGGCCTACGAGCAGTACTTC | CASSVRPPGLAGVAYEQYF
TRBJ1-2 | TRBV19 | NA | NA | TGTGCCAGTAGTAGCGACAGGATGTTTATGGTTAACTATGGCTACACCTTC | CASSSDRMFMVNYGYTF
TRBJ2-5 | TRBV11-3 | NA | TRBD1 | TGTGCCAGCAGCTTTAACAGGGGTGTAGAGACCCAGTACTTC | CASSFNRGVETQYF
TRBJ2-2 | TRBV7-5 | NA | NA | TGTGCCAGCAGCATCGGGACAGGGGGCTCCGGGGAGCTGTTTTTT | CASSIGTGGSGELFF
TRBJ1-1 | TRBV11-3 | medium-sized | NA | TGTGCCAGCAGCCCCGGGCCCTGGGGCATGAACACTGAAGCTTTCTTT | CASSPGPWGMNTEAFF